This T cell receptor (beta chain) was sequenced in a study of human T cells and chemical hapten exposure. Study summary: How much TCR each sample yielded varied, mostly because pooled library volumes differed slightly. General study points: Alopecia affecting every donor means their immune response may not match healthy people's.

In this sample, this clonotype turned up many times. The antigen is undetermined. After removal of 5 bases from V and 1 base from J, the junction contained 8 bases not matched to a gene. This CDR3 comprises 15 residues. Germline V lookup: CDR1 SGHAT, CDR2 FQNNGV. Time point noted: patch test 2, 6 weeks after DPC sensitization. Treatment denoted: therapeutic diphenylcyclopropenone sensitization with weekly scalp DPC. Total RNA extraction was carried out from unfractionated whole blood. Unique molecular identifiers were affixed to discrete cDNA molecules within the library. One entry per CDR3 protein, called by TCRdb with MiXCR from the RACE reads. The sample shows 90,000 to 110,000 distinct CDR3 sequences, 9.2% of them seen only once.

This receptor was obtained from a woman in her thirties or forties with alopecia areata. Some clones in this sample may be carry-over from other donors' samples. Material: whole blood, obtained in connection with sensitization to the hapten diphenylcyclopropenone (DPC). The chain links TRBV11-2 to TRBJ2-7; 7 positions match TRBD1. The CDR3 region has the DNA TGTGCCAGCAGCCCTGACAGGGCACGGTCCTACGAGCAGTACTTC. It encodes CASSPDRARSYEQYF.